The clone carrying this TCR beta chain was detected a few times. Its specificity is unknown. MiXCR was run by TCRdb on the 5' RACE reads, yielding one entry per CDR3 protein. The table has about 410,000 distinct CDR3 sequences, 20% to 30% seen once. This sample was included in a study of T-cell memory formation after mild COVID-19. On the study more broadly: There were largely donor-specific TCR clusters.

Study results and caveats: The pre-infection memory compartment contained some responding clones, suggesting cross-reactive memory joined. In second-wave clones peaking day 37, SARS-CoV-2 specificity remained unconfirmed. For contracting clones, CD4+ ones sat mainly in CM and EM, CD8+ in EMRA.

CDR1 and CDR2 from the germline V gene are LNHNV and YYDKDF (reference sequence). Trimming pared 4 bases from V and 2 bases from J, leaving 13 bases between. This CDR3 is 15 amino acids long. This clonotype was sampled from an adult woman who had mild COVID-19 (a few samples of this study predate the infection). Cell type and time point are not known. The source material was PBMCs or a T cell subset sorted from them (not recorded which). The genes are TRBV15 and TRBJ2-3; D is possibly TRBD2 (6 bases). DNA for the CDR3: TGTGCCACCAGCAAGCGGACTACTCACACAGATACGCAGTATTTT. Translated: CATSKRTTHTDTQYF.